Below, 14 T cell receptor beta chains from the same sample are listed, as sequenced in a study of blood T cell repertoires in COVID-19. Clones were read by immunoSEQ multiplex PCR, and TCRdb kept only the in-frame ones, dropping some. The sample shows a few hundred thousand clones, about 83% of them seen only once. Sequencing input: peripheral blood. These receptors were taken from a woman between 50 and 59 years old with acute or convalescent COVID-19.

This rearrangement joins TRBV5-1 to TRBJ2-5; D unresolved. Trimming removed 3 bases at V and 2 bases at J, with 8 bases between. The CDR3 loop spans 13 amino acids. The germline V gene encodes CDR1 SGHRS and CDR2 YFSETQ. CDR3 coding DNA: TGCGCCAGCAGCTCGGCAGGACAAGAGACCCAGTACTTC. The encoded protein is CASSSAGQETQYF.

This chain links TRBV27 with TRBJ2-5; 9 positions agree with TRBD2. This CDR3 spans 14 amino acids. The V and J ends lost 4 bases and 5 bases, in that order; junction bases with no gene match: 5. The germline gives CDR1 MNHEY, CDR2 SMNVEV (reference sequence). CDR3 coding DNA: TGTGCCAGCAGTTCCTCAGCGGGAGGTGAGACCCAGTACTTC. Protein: CASSSSAGGETQYF.

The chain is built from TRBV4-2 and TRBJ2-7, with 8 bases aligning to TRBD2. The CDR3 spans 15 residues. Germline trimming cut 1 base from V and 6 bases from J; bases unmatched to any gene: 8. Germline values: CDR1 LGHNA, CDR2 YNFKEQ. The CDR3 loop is CASSQGSSTSAEQYF. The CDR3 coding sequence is TGTGCCAGCAGCCAAGGGTCCTCGACTAGCGCCGAGCAGTACTTC.

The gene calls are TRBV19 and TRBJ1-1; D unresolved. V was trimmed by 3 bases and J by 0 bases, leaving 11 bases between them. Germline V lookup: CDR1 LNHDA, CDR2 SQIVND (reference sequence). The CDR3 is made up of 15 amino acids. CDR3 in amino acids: CASSIGLQLNTEAFF. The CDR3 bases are TGTGCCAGTAGTATCGGACTCCAGTTGAACACTGAAGCTTTCTTT.

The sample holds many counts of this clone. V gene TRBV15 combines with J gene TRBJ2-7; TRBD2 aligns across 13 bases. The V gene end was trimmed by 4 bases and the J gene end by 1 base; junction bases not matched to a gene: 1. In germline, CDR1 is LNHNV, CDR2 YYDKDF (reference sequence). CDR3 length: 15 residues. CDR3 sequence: CATSMGLAGSYEQYF. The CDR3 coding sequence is TGTGCCACCAGCATGGGACTAGCGGGATCCTACGAGCAGTACTTC.

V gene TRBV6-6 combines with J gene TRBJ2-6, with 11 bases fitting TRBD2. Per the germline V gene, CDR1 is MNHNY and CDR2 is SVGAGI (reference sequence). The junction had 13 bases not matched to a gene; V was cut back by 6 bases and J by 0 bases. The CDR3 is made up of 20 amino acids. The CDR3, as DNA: TGTGCCAGCAGCGGGACTAGCGGCACAAAGGGGTCCTCTGGGGCCAACGTCCTGACTTTC. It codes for CASSGTSGTKGSSGANVLTF.

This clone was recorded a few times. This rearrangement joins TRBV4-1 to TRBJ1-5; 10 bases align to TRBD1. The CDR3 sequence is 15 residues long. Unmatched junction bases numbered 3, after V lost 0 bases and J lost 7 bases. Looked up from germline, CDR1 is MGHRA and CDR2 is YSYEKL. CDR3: CASSQEGQGIQPQHF. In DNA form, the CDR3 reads TGCGCCAGCAGCCAAGAGGGACAGGGGATCCAGCCCCAGCATTTT.

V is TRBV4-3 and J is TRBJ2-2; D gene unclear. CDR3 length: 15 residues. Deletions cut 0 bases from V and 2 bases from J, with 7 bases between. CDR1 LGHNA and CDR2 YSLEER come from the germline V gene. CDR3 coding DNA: TGCGCCAGCAGCCAAGATTGGGCCAACACCGGGGAGCTGTTTTTT. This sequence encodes CASSQDWANTGELFF.

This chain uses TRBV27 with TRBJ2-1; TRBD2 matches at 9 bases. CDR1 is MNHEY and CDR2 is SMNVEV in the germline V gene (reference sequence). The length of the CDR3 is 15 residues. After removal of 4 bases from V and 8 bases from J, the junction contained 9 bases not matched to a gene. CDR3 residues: CASSSWSGGWDEQFF. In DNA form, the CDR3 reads TGTGCCAGCAGTTCTTGGAGCGGGGGGTGGGATGAGCAGTTCTTC.

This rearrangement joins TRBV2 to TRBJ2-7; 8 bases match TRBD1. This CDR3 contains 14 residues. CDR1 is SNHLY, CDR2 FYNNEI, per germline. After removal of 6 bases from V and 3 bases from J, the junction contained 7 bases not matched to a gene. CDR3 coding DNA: TGTGCCAGCAGCAACGGACAGGGTCTCTACGAGCAGTACTTC. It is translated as CASSNGQGLYEQYF.

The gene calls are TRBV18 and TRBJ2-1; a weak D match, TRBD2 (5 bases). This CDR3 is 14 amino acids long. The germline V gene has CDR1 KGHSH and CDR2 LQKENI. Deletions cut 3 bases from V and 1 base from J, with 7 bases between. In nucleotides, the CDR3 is TGTGCCAGCTCACCTAGCGTATCCTACAATGAGCAGTTCTTC. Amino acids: CASSPSVSYNEQFF.

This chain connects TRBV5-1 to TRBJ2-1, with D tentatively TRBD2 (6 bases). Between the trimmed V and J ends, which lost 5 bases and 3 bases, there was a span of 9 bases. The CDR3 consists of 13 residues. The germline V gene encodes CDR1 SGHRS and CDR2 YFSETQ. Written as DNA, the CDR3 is TGCGCCAGCAGGGAGGGGAGCTACAATGAGCAGTTCTTC. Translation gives CASREGSYNEQFF. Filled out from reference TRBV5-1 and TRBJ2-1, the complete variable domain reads KAGVTQTPRYLIKTRGQQVTLSCSPISGHRSVSWYQQTPGQGLQFLFEYFSETQRNKGNFPGRFSGRQFSNSRSEMNVSTLELGDSALYLCASREGSYNEQFFGPGTRLTVL.

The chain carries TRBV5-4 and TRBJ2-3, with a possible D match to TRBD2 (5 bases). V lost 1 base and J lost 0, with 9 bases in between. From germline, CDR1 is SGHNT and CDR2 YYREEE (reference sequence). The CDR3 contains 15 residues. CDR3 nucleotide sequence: TGTGCCAGCAGCTTGTCCAGCGGTAGCACAGATACGCAGTATTTT. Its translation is CASSLSSGSTDTQYF. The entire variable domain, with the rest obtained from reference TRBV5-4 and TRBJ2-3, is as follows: ETGVTQSPTHLIKTRGQQVTLRCSSQSGHNTVSWYQQALGQGPQFIFQYYREEENGRGNFPPRFSGLQFPNYSSELNVNALELDDSALYLCASSLSSGSTDTQYFGPGTRLTVL.

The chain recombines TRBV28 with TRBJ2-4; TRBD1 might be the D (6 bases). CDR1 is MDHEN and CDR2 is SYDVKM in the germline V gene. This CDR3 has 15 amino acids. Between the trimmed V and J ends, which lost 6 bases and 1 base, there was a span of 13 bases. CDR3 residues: CASSDRTGAKNIQYF. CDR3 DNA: TGTGCCAGCAGCGACAGGACGGGGGCCAAAAACATTCAGTACTTC.